One and the same sample provided the 31 T cell receptor beta chains below, sequenced in a study of glioma-infiltrating T cells after dendritic cell vaccination. Only in-frame clones appear in the TCRdb table, and some are missing; sequencing was by immunoSEQ multiplex PCR. The sample shows about 92,000 clones, around 86% of them seen only once. Sequenced here: blood, sampled before dendritic cell vaccination. The receptors come from a human donor with glioblastoma.

The chain couples TRBV5-4 to TRBJ2-1; TRBD2 agrees at 12 bases. Trimming took 5 bases from V and 2 from J; bases not matched to a gene: 2. CDR1 SGHNT and CDR2 YYREEE come from the germline V gene (reference sequence). The CDR3 sequence is 15 residues long. For the CDR3, the DNA is TGTGCCAGCAGACGACTAGCGGGGGCCTACAATGAGCAGTTCTTC. This codes for CASRRLAGAYNEQFF.

This clone has a single count. The gene calls are TRBV9 and TRBJ2-6; D possibly corresponds to TRBD2 (5 bases). The CDR3 totals 17 residues. V was cut by 4 bases and J by 1 base, with 15 bases left in between. Germline V gives CDR1 SGDLS, CDR2 YYNGEE. The CDR3 nucleotides are TGTGCCAGCAGCAAATCCGCGGGTTGGTCTGGGGCCAACGTCCTGACTTTC. Its protein product is CASSKSAGWSGANVLTF. The full variable domain, in which reference TRBV9 and TRBJ2-6 provide the parts outside the CDR3, is DSGVTQTPKHLITATGQRVTLRCSPRSGDLSVYWYQQSLDQGLQFLIQYYNGEERAKGNILERFSAQQFPDLHSELNLSSLELGDSALYFCASSKSAGWSGANVLTFGAGSRLTVL.

The rearrangement uses TRBV30 and TRBJ2-2, with D possibly TRBD1 on 5 matching bases. The CDR3 runs to 15 residues. The germline gives CDR1 GTSNPN, CDR2 SVGIG (reference sequence). V was cut by 0 bases and J by 1 base, with 9 bases left in between. CDR3 nucleotide sequence: TGTGCCTGGAGTGTAGGGGTAAAGAACACCGGGGAGCTGTTTTTT. Translated: CAWSVGVKNTGELFF.

The V and J genes are TRBV10-3 and TRBJ2-1, with 13 bases lining up with TRBD2. Germline V lookup: CDR1 ENHRY, CDR2 SYGVKD. Unmatched junction bases numbered 8, after V lost 8 bases and J lost 7 bases. The CDR3 length is 15 residues. In DNA form, the CDR3 reads TGTGCCATCGGGAAACTAGCGGGAGGGGGGAATGAGCAGTTCTTC. Protein product: CAIGKLAGGGNEQFF.

This chain links TRBV29-1 with TRBJ2-3; 10 nucleotides line up with TRBD2. The J segment lost 0 bases and the V segment lost 7 bases, leaving 10 bases of the junction unmatched. Germline CDR1 is SQVTM and CDR2 is ANQGSEA. The CDR3 runs 16 residues. The CDR3, as DNA: TGCAGCGCGGGAAGAGCGGGAGGGGGGAGCACAGATACGCAGTATTTT. Translating it yields CSAGRAGGGSTDTQYF.

The chain joins TRBV7-8 to TRBJ2-7; D is possibly TRBD2 (5 bases). The germline V gene has CDR1 SGHVS and CDR2 FQNEAQ. The CDR3 extends over 12 amino acids. Trimming took 2 bases from V and 4 from J, leaving 6 bases between them. The CDR3 is CASSLRDYEQYF. The CDR3 bases are TGTGCCAGCAGCTTACGGGATTACGAGCAGTACTTC.

V is TRBV7-9 and J is TRBJ1-6, with TRBD1 matching over 9 bases. There are 18 residues in the CDR3. The germline V gene encodes CDR1 SEHNR and CDR2 FQNEAQ (reference sequence). V was clipped by 1 base and J by 7 bases; unmatched bases: 11. The CDR3 DNA follows: TGTGCCAGCAGCTTAGAATTGATACCAGGACAGGGGAATTCACCCCTCCACTTT. Translation: CASSLELIPGQGNSPLHF.

The rearrangement joins TRBV11-2 to TRBJ1-2, with D uncertain. In germline, CDR1 is SGHAT, CDR2 FQNNGV. Trimming took off 1 base at V and 4 bases at J, with 13 bases between the two ends. The CDR3 runs to 15 residues. The CDR3 loop is CASSLVPDKSYGYTF. The CDR3 DNA reads TGTGCCAGCAGCTTAGTTCCAGATAAGTCCTATGGCTACACCTTC.

The chain has TRBV9 and TRBJ1-5; D remains unclear. CDR1 is SGDLS and CDR2 is YYNGEE in the germline V gene. CDR3 length: 15 amino acids. V lost 0 bases and J lost 3, with 10 bases in between. The chain's CDR3 is CASSVGAQHNQPQHF. The CDR3, as DNA: TGTGCCAGCAGCGTAGGGGCCCAACACAATCAGCCCCAGCATTTT.

V gene TRBV28 combines with J gene TRBJ2-7, with TRBD1 matching 8 bases. The CDR3 spans 14 residues. Per the germline V gene, CDR1 is MDHEN and CDR2 is SYDVKM. The V and J ends lost 7 bases and 0 bases, in that order; junction bases with no gene match: 5. The CDR3 here is CASIRDRFSYEQYF. The CDR3 DNA sequence: TGTGCCAGCATCCGGGACAGGTTCTCCTACGAGCAGTACTTC.

V usage is TRBV27 and J usage is TRBJ2-7; D is perhaps TRBD1 (7 bases). The CDR3 has 17 amino acids. Trimming cost V 3 bases and J 4 bases, with 22 bases left between them. The germline V gene has CDR1 MNHEY and CDR2 SMNVEV (reference sequence). CDR3 region: CASSFLSARQGGYEQYF. The CDR3 DNA reads as TGTGCCAGCAGTTTTCTTAGCGCTAGACAGGGAGGATACGAGCAGTACTTC.

V and J are TRBV5-8 and TRBJ2-5; TRBD2 agrees at 10 bases. The CDR3 is 18 amino acids. Trimming at V came to 0 bases and at J to 5 bases, leaving 13 bases not matched to a gene. The germline V gene has CDR1 SGHTS and CDR2 YDEGEE. CDR3 loop: CASSLALAGVGLWETQYF. CDR3 DNA sequence: TGTGCCAGCAGCTTGGCCCTAGCGGGAGTGGGGCTTTGGGAGACCCAGTACTTC.

The V call is TRBV27, the J call TRBJ2-2; D is perhaps TRBD2 (6 bases). V shed 6 bases and J shed 4 bases, with 12 bases lying between them. Germline V lookup: CDR1 MNHEY, CDR2 SMNVEV (reference sequence). The CDR3 extends over 14 amino acids. CDR3 protein: CASSRGLSTGELFF. CDR3 DNA: TGTGCCAGCAGCCGGGGACTCAGCACCGGGGAGCTGTTTTTT.

V and J are TRBV19 and TRBJ2-1; D gene uncertain. There are 12 residues in the CDR3. The germline V gene has CDR1 LNHDA and CDR2 SQIVND (reference sequence). The V end lost 1 base, the J end lost 10 bases, and 8 bases lay between the germline ends. The CDR3 region is CASSIVIQEQFF. The CDR3, as DNA: TGTGCCAGTAGTATAGTGATCCAGGAGCAGTTCTTC. The variable domain in full, completed from reference TRBV19 and TRBJ2-1, reads DGGITQSPKYLFRKEGQNVTLSCEQNLNHDAMYWYRQDPGQGLRLIYYSQIVNDFQKGDIAEGYSVSREKKESFPLTVTSAQKNPTAFYLCASSIVIQEQFFGPGTRLTVL.

The chain is built from TRBV7-6 and TRBJ2-2; 10 positions match TRBD1. The CDR3 runs 16 residues. In germline, CDR1 is SGHVS, CDR2 FNYEAQ. The J segment lost 3 bases and the V segment lost 5 bases, leaving 6 bases of the junction unmatched. Here the CDR3 reads CASSPRQGADTGELFF. The CDR3 nucleotides are TGTGCCAGCAGCCCAAGACAGGGGGCCGACACCGGGGAGCTGTTTTTT.

The V call is TRBV28, the J call TRBJ1-1; possibly TRBD1 for D (6 bases). V lost 6 bases, J lost 5 bases, and 16 bases lay in between. The CDR3 consists of 14 residues. CDR1 and CDR2 from the germline V gene are MDHEN and SYDVKM. CDR3: CASRDYRENTEAFF. The DNA of the CDR3 is TGTGCCAGCAGAGACTACAGGGAAAATACTGAAGCTTTCTTT.

The V and J genes are TRBV14 and TRBJ2-1; 8 bases fit TRBD1. J was trimmed by 3 bases and V by 4 bases; bases with no gene match: 8. CDR1 and CDR2 from the germline V gene are SGHDN and FVKESK. This CDR3 is 16 amino acids long. The CDR3 spells CASSPYRDRSYNEQFF. The CDR3 region has the DNA TGTGCCAGCAGCCCTTACCGGGACAGGAGCTACAATGAGCAGTTCTTC.

V and J are TRBV7-8 and TRBJ1-6; D not resolved. The CDR3 runs 15 residues. Trimming shortened V by 5 bases and J by 7 bases, and 15 bases separated the two germline ends. Germline V gene data show CDR1 as SGHVS and CDR2 as FQNEAQ. The CDR3 bases are TGTGCCAGCAGCGCCCCCCCGAGGTCGAATTCACCCCTCCACTTT. This gives the protein CASSAPPRSNSPLHF.

The gene calls are TRBV2 and TRBJ2-7; 10 bases map to TRBD1. The CDR3 is 16 amino acids. Germline values: CDR1 SNHLY, CDR2 FYNNEI. The ends lost 2 bases at V and 2 bases at J; junction bases unmatched: 6. CDR3: CASSEMGQGRAYEQYF. The CDR3 DNA follows: TGTGCCAGCAGTGAAATGGGACAGGGGCGGGCCTACGAGCAGTACTTC.

The V and J genes are TRBV7-9 and TRBJ1-4; TRBD1 aligns across 7 bases. J lost 3 bases, V lost 4 bases, and 5 bases had no gene match. Germline CDR1 reads SEHNR; CDR2 reads FQNEAQ (reference sequence). The CDR3 loop spans 15 amino acids. The CDR3, as DNA: TGTGCCAGCAGCTCCCGACAGGGCTCTAATGAAAAACTGTTTTTT. It codes for CASSSRQGSNEKLFF.

The J gene is TRBJ1-1, the V gene TRBV6-5; TRBD1 matches at 7 bases. V lost 6 bases, J lost 5 bases, and 9 bases stayed unmatched. Looked up from germline, CDR1 is MNHEY and CDR2 is SVGAGI. The CDR3 has 14 amino acids. CDR3 DNA sequence: TGTGCCAGCAGCCTTCGGACAGGTGGGACTGAAGCTTTCTTT. It encodes CASSLRTGGTEAFF.

V usage is TRBV6-1 and J usage is TRBJ2-1; 10 bases fit TRBD2. Germline lookup yields CDR1 MNHNS and CDR2 SASEGT. There are 14 residues in the CDR3. V gave up 10 bases and J gave up 4 bases; unmatched junction bases: 7. The chain's CDR3 is CATPRTSGYNEQFF. As DNA, the CDR3 is TGTGCCACCCCACGGACTAGCGGTTACAATGAGCAGTTCTTC.

This clone occurred a few times. The J gene is TRBJ1-6, the V gene TRBV27, with TRBD1 matching 9 bases. CDR1 MNHEY and CDR2 SMNVEV come from the germline V gene (reference sequence). Trimming at V came to 5 bases and at J to 10 bases, leaving 3 bases not matched to a gene. The CDR3 is 13 amino acids. The CDR3 loop is CASSPDRGSPLHF. The CDR3 DNA reads TGTGCCAGCAGTCCGGACAGGGGATCACCCCTCCACTTT.

The CDR3 DNA reads TGTGCCAGCAGCCTTTGGAGAGCGGGGGGGCCCGACACCGGGGAGCTGTTTTTT. It codes for CASSLWRAGGPDTGELFF. This chain joins TRBV7-9 and TRBJ2-2; 10 bases are a match to TRBD2. V trimming: 5 bases; J trimming: 3 bases; junction bases outside the gene matches: 12. Looked up from germline, CDR1 is SEHNR and CDR2 is FQNEAQ (reference sequence). CDR3 size: 18 residues.

This chain connects TRBV18 to TRBJ2-2; a possible D gene is TRBD2 (7 bases). The V gene lost 0 bases and the J gene lost 5 bases, with 13 bases spanning the gap. The CDR3 contains 16 residues. Germline V gene data show CDR1 as KGHSH and CDR2 as LQKENI. The DNA for the CDR3 is TGTGCCAGCTCACCACCGGCGGGGGCGCCGACCGGGGAGCTGTTTTTT. Translation gives CASSPPAGAPTGELFF.

The chain combines TRBV7-6 with TRBJ2-1, with 14 bases identical to TRBD2. The V gene's germline CDR1 is SGHVS and CDR2 FNYEAQ. The trim removed 5 bases at V and 8 bases at J, leaving 5 bases unmatched. The CDR3 extends over 15 amino acids. CDR3 nucleotide sequence: TGTGCCAGCAGCCCCGGGACTAGCGGGAGACATGAGCAGTTCTTC. This gives the protein CASSPGTSGRHEQFF.

This chain uses TRBV11-2 with TRBJ2-1; TRBD1 matches at 7 bases. The CDR3 is 14 residues long. Per germline, CDR1 SGHAT and CDR2 FQNNGV. Trimming at V came to 1 base and at J to 6 bases, leaving 3 bases not matched to a gene. In nucleotides, the CDR3 is TGTGCCAGCAGCTTAGCTCGACAGGGCAATGAGCAGTTCTTC. Its protein is CASSLARQGNEQFF.

The chain uses TRBV30 and TRBJ2-3, with 8 bases that match TRBD2. The J segment lost 4 bases and the V segment lost 0 bases, leaving 9 bases of the junction unmatched. The CDR3 is made up of 16 amino acids. From germline, CDR1 is GTSNPN and CDR2 SVGIG (reference sequence). In DNA form, the CDR3 reads TGTGCCTGGAGTGTACGGGGACTAGTGGTCGCAGATACGCAGTATTTT. Translated: CAWSVRGLVVADTQYF.

V gene TRBV10-2 combines with J gene TRBJ2-7; 8 bases line up with TRBD2. CDR1 WSHSY and CDR2 SAAADI come from the germline V gene. J lost 0 bases, V lost 6 bases, and 7 bases had no gene match. CDR3 length: 15 residues. In DNA form, the CDR3 reads TGCGCCAGCAGCTCCGGGACTAGAAGCTCCTACGAGCAGTACTTC. The encoded protein is CASSSGTRSSYEQYF.

The CDR3 region is CASSRKREGTDTQYF. The CDR3 bases are TGTGCCAGTAGTAGAAAGCGGGAGGGCACAGATACGCAGTATTTT. The chain is built from TRBV19 and TRBJ2-3; 9 bases are shared with TRBD2. Trimming at V came to 4 bases and at J to 1 base, leaving 3 bases not matched to a gene. The CDR3 runs 15 residues. Germline assignment: CDR1 LNHDA and CDR2 SQIVND (reference sequence).

This chain links TRBV2 with TRBJ2-3; 8 bases map to TRBD2. V was pared by 7 bases and J by 3 bases, with 6 bases of the junction left unmatched. The CDR3 extends over 14 amino acids. Germline V CDR1 and CDR2: SNHLY, FYNNEI. CDR3 DNA sequence: TGTGCCAGCACGGGGGGGGCGGGTACAGATACGCAGTATTTT. This sequence encodes CASTGGAGTDTQYF.